This TCR beta chain was sequenced during a study of blood T cell repertoires in COVID-19. Turning to the study itself: Italy, Spain and the United States were the sources of the convalescent and acute COVID-19 samples. PBMCs, B-cell-depleted T cells, or T cells were the source of the cDNA or gDNA that made up the material.

CDR1 SGHNT and CDR2 YYREEE come from the germline V gene (reference sequence). The CDR3 is made up of 15 amino acids. V shed 0 bases and J shed 2 bases, with 9 bases lying between them. Generated by immunoSEQ multiplex PCR, the TCRdb table keeps only in-frame clones and is missing some. The sample includes around 46,000 clones, roughly 84% seen only once; the top ten take approximately 14%. The V and J genes are TRBV5-4 and TRBJ2-1; a possible D gene is TRBD2 (5 bases). The sequence was obtained from a human donor in a cohort sampled during active COVID-19. The specimen was peripheral blood. Here the CDR3 reads CASSLASGTYNEQFF. In DNA, the CDR3 is TGTGCCAGCAGCTTGGCGAGCGGTACCTACAATGAGCAGTTCTTC.